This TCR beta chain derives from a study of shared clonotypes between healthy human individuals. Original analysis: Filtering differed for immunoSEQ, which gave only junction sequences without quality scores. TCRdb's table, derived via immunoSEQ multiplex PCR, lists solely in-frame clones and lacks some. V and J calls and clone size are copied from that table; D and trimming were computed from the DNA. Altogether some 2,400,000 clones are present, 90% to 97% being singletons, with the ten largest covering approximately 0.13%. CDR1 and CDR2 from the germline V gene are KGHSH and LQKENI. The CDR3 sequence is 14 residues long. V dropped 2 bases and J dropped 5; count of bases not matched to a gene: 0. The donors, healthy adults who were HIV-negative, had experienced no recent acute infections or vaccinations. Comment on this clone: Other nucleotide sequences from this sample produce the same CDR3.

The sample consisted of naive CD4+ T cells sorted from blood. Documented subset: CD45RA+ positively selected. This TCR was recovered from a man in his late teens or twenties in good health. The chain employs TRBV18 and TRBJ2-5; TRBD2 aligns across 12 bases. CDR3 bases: TGTGCCAGCTCACCAACTAGCGGGAGGGAGACCCAGTACTTC. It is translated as CASSPTSGRETQYF.